In its sample, the clone carrying this TCR beta chain was seen once. Combining a sample-barcoded 5' primer with a J-beta primer mix, a second PCR ran for roughly 7 to 11 cycles. TCRdb processed the 5' RACE reads anew with MiXCR; each CDR3 protein has one entry. The table shows about 400,000 distinct CDR3 sequences, with 50% to 60% occurring only once. From germline, CDR1 is MNHEY and CDR2 SMNVEV (reference sequence). Trimming stripped 2 bases from V and 3 bases from J, with 11 bases between. This CDR3 contains 14 residues. The sample is drawn from a study of blood T cells in healthy people across ages.

The rearrangement joins TRBV27 to TRBJ2-7; D gene uncertain. This clonotype was sampled from a man aged 55 to 70 in good health. Sequenced sample: blood. The CDR3 is CASSLVASNYEQYF. The DNA of the CDR3 is TGTGCCAGCAGTTTAGTGGCTTCAAACTACGAGCAGTACTTC.